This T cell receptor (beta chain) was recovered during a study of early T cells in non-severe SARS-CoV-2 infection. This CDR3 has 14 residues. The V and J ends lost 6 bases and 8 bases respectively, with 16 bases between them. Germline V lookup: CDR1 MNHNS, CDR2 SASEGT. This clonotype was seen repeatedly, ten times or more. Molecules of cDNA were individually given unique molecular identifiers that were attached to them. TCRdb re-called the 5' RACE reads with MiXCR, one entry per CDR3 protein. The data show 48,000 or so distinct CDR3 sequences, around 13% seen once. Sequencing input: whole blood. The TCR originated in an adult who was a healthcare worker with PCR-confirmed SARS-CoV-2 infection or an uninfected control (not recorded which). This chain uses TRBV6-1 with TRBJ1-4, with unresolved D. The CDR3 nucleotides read TGTGCCAGCAGGGGGAATGATTGGAAGGAAAAACTGTTTTTT. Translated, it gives CASRGNDWKEKLFF.